This T cell receptor beta chain is from a study of CD8 T cells in Susac syndrome. It was with random hexamers that roughly 0.45 to 1 ug RNA was reverse transcribed. MiXCR, run by TCRdb on the immunoSEQ multiplex PCR reads, gives a single entry per CDR3 protein. The table has under 110,000 distinct CDR3 sequences, roughly 95% seen once. V shed 5 bases and J shed 5 bases, with 16 bases lying between them. This CDR3 comprises 14 residues. Germline CDR1 reads MNHEY; CDR2 reads SVGAGI. The rearrangement uses TRBV6-5 and TRBJ2-7, with D hard to call. This TCR derives from a human donor with Susac syndrome. The sequenced sample was CD8+ T cells from PBMCs. CDR3 region: CASSPHRLSNEQYF. CDR3 DNA: TGTGCCAGCAGTCCCCACCGGCTGAGCAACGAGCAGTACTTC.